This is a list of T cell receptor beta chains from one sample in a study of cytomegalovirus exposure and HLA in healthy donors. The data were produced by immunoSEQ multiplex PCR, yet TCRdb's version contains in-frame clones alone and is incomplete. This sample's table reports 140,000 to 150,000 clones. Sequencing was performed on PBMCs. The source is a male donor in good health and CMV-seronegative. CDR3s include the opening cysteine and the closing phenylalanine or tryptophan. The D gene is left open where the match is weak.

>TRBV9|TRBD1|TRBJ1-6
CASSVDQGEGSPLHF
TGTGCCAGCAGCGTAGATCAGGGGGAAGGTTCACCCCTCCACTTT
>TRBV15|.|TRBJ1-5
CATSSRQGVGNQPQHF
TGTGCCACCAGCAGCCGACAAGGGGTCGGCAATCAGCCCCAGCATTTT
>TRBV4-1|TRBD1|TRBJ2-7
CASSQEGQSSFFEQYF
TGCGCCAGCAGCCAAGAGGGACAGTCGTCTTTCTTCGAGCAGTACTTC
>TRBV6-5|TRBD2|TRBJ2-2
CASSSGSGTGELFF
TGTGCCAGCAGTTCCGGAAGCGGGACTGGGGAGCTGTTTTTT
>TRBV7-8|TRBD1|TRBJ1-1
CASSLQGAGNTEAFF
TGTGCCAGCAGCTTACAGGGGGCGGGGAACACTGAAGCTTTCTTT
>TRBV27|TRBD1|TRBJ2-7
CASSFGQGAGEQYF
TGTGCCAGCAGTTTTGGCCAGGGGGCTGGGGAGCAGTACTTC
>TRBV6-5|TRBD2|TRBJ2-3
CASSYMGLAGADTQYF
TGTGCCAGCAGTTATATGGGACTAGCTGGGGCAGATACGCAGTATTTT
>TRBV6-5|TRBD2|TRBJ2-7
CASSLSGTLSWEQYF
TGTGCCAGCAGTTTGAGCGGGACTCTTTCGTGGGAGCAGTACTTC
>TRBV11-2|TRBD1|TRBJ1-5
CASSPTGATNQPQHF
TGTGCCAGCAGCCCGACAGGGGCGACAAATCAGCCCCAGCATTTT
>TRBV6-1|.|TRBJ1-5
CASQEDQPQHF
TGTGCCAGCCAGGAAGATCAGCCCCAGCATTTT
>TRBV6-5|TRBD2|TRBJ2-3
CASSYSTSGNTDTQYF
TGTGCCAGCAGTTACTCTACTAGCGGAAACACAGATACGCAGTATTTT
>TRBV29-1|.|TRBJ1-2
CSVDTYSHGYTF
TGCAGCGTTGACACCTACAGCCATGGCTACACCTTC
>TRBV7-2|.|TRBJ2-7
CASSLDGGYSYEQYF
TGTGCCAGCAGCTTAGATGGGGGGTACAGCTACGAGCAGTACTTC
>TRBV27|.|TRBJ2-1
CASSLSPGSSYNEQFF
TGTGCCAGCAGTTTATCTCCCGGGAGTTCTTACAATGAGCAGTTCTTC
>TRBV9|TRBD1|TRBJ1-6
CASSVAGTGGNSPLHF
TGTGCCAGCAGCGTAGCAGGTACAGGGGGGAATTCACCCCTCCACTTT
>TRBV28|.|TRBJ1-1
CASSPQWGNTEAFF
TGTGCCAGCAGTCCCCAGTGGGGCAACACTGAAGCTTTCTTT
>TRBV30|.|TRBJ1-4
CAWRGSTEKLFF
TGTGCCTGGAGAGGGAGTACAGAAAAACTGTTTTTT
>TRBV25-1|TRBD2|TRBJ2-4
CASSEGLAGGAKNIQYF
TGTGCCAGCAGTGAGGGACTAGCGGGAGGAGCCAAAAACATTCAGTACTTC
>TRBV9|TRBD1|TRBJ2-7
CASSVRDRGYEQYF
TGTGCCAGCAGCGTTCGGGACAGGGGATACGAGCAGTACTTC
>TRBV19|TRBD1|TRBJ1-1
CASSTDRGNLVNTEAFF
TGTGCCAGTAGTACCGACAGGGGAAATCTGGTTAACACTGAAGCTTTCTTT
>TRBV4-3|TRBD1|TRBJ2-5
CASSQLTGGEETQYF
TGCGCCAGCAGCCAGCTGACAGGGGGCGAAGAGACCCAGTACTTC
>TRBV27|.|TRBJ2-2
CASSLIGGSGTGELFF
TGTGCCAGCAGTTTAATAGGCGGGTCGGGCACCGGGGAGCTGTTTTTT
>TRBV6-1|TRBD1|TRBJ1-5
CASSEAASGGLGQPQHF
TGTGCCAGCAGTGAAGCGGCGTCAGGGGGCTTGGGGCAGCCCCAGCATTTT